Given below is one TCR beta chain in context. The record originates from a study of post-analysis software for immune sequencing data. Unique molecular identifiers were built into the TCR beta cDNA libraries. TCRdb redid the calling of the PCR reads with MiXCR, one entry per CDR3 protein. The sample yields some 450,000 distinct CDR3 sequences, roughly 45% seen once. The receptor was derived from a girl aged 10-17 years with multiple sclerosis. The sample taken for sequencing was blood.

The CDR3 bases are TGTGCCAGCAGTATCCAGGGGGCGCTCGAGTACACCTTC. This sequence encodes CASSIQGALEYTF. V usage is TRBV25-1 and J usage is TRBJ1-2, with 8 bases matching TRBD1. The CDR3 covers 13 residues. With 5 bases clipped from V and 11 bases from J, the junction kept 10 bases outside the gene matches. Germline CDR1 and CDR2: MGHDK and SYGVNS.